The 2 T cell receptor beta chains given below trace back to one sample, sequenced in a study of shared clonotypes between healthy human individuals. Libraries were prepared by immunoSEQ multiplex PCR; TCRdb keeps only in-frame clonotypes and omits some of them. The sample has around 1.5 million clones; around 98% are singletons. The specimen sequenced was naive CD4+ T cells sorted from blood. Described subset: CD45RA+ positively selected. The source of these receptors is a man aged 25 to 40 in good health.

The J gene is TRBJ2-7, the V gene TRBV10-2, with 9 nucleotides matching TRBD1. CDR1 is WSHSY and CDR2 is SAAADI in the germline V gene. Trimming at V came to 4 bases and at J to 2 bases, leaving 18 bases not matched to a gene. The CDR3 covers 19 residues. For the CDR3, the DNA is TGCGCCAGCAGTGGCTCCGGGACAGGGTTCCCCCGGGCCACCTACGAGCAGTACTTC. Translated: CASSGSGTGFPRATYEQYF.

Worth noting for this clone: Other DNA sequences in this specimen translate into the identical CDR3. The V and J genes are TRBV5-1 and TRBJ1-1, with D uncertain. This CDR3 region has 14 residues. Germline values: CDR1 SGHRS, CDR2 YFSETQ. Trimming stripped 4 bases from V and 3 bases from J, with 13 bases between. In DNA, the CDR3 is TGCGCCAGCAGCCGTGACGGGAGGGACACTGAAGCTTTCTTT. This codes for CASSRDGRDTEAFF.